The entry below describes one T cell receptor (beta chain). Seattle cases were enrolled at active infection and followed longitudinally. The CDR3 length is 16 residues. Germline loops: CDR1 LGHNA, CDR2 YSLEER. J gave up 4 bases and V 0 bases, and 5 bases lay outside the gene matches. Original processing methods: Nucleated cell counts were estimated from reference gene primer amplification. TCRdb's copy holds only in-frame clones and misses some; the assay was immunoSEQ multiplex PCR. For V, J and clone size, that table is used; D and trimming come from the DNA. This sample has about 250,000 clones; approximately 88% occur once, and the top ten carry 5% to 6.5%. The sample originates from a study of blood T cell repertoires in COVID-19. For the study at large: Collection of acute and convalescent COVID-19 samples took place in the United States, Italy and Spain. PBMCs, B-cell-depleted T cells, or T cells provided the cDNA or gDNA that made up the material.

The clonotype comes from a woman aged 25-40 years with COVID-19, enrolled during active disease. The chain links TRBV4-3 to TRBJ2-2; 7 bases fit TRBD1. Input material: peripheral blood. CDR3 loop: CASSQDRDRRTGELFF. The CDR3, as DNA: TGCGCCAGCAGCCAAGACCGGGACAGACGCACCGGGGAGCTGTTTTTT.